This TCR beta chain stems from a study of blood T cell repertoires in COVID-19. Germline values: CDR1 MDHEN, CDR2 SYDVKM. This CDR3 has 14 amino acids. V dropped 6 bases and J dropped 7 bases, with 18 bases sitting between them. TCRdb's table, derived via immunoSEQ multiplex PCR, lists solely in-frame clones and lacks some. The table has tens of thousands of clones, 82% seen once. This TCR came from a human donor with acute or convalescent COVID-19. The donor label of this sample is uncertain. This chain connects TRBV28 to TRBJ1-2; D is possibly TRBD1 (5 bases). Sequencing used peripheral blood. The CDR3 DNA reads as TGTGCCAGCAGCATTAGCACCCAGGGTGGTGGCTACACCTTC. Its protein product is CASSISTQGGGYTF.